The 17 T cell receptor beta chains below were found in one sample sequenced in a study of vaccination effects on CD4 cells after COVID-19. Method: immunoSEQ multiplex PCR; TCRdb's copy keeps in-frame clones and lacks some. Of about 40,000 clones in the sample, about 66% were seen once. Under the ViraFEST assay, PBMC were stimulated with viral peptide pools so that antigen-specific CD4+ T cells expanded. Sequencing was performed afterwards. Culture proceeded for approximately nine days, and CD4+ T cells were then isolated. Nucleocapsid antibody tests were negative, and the vaccine recipients had no prior SARS-CoV-2 infection. Their specific antigens are unknown. The sample was CD4+ T cells from PBMCs cultured with HCoV-OC43 spike peptides, taken before COVID-19 vaccination. Regarding subset: HCoV-OC43 spike overlapping peptide pool stimulation. The receptors originated from a human donor who received a COVID-19 vaccine.

The chain is built from TRBV4-1 and TRBJ2-7; 7 bases fit TRBD1. Germline V lookup: CDR1 MGHRA, CDR2 YSYEKL. The CDR3 has 15 amino acids. The junction had 6 bases not matched to a gene; V was cut back by 1 base and J by 3 bases. Written as DNA, the CDR3 is TGCGCCAGCAGCCAAGGACAGGGAGATTTCTACGAGCAGTACTTC. Its translation: CASSQGQGDFYEQYF.

V is TRBV6-8 and J is TRBJ2-7; 8 bases line up with TRBD1. Germline CDR1 is MNHGY and CDR2 is SAAAGT. The CDR3 has 18 amino acids. V dropped 2 bases and J dropped 1; count of bases not matched to a gene: 13. CDR3 DNA sequence: TGTGCCAGCAGTTACCCCCGCCCCTCACAGGGGGGATCCTACGAGCAGTACTTC. Protein product: CASSYPRPSQGGSYEQYF.

The chain joins TRBV4-1 to TRBJ2-5; the D gene is possibly TRBD2 (5 bases). Trimming shortened V by 4 bases and J by 4 bases, and 13 bases separated the two germline ends. The CDR3 covers 14 residues. Looked up from germline, CDR1 is MGHRA and CDR2 is YSYEKL. The CDR3 is CASSPGLLAETQYF. The CDR3 region has the DNA TGCGCCAGCAGCCCCGGACTTTTGGCAGAGACCCAGTACTTC.

Only a few counts were recorded for this clone. This chain joins TRBV4-1 and TRBJ2-1, with 9 bases fitting TRBD2. Germline assignment: CDR1 MGHRA and CDR2 YSYEKL. The CDR3 sequence is 16 residues long. The J segment lost 7 bases and the V segment lost 4 bases, leaving 11 bases of the junction unmatched. The CDR3, as DNA: TGCGCCAGCAGCCCCATGAGGCGGGAGGGCAGGAATGAGCAGTTCTTC. It is translated as CASSPMRREGRNEQFF.

The chain links TRBV2 to TRBJ2-7, with D hard to call. The germline V gene has CDR1 SNHLY and CDR2 FYNNEI. CDR3 length: 16 amino acids. Trimming shortened V by 7 bases and J by 1 base, and 20 bases separated the two germline ends. The CDR3 nucleotides are TGTGCCAGCATGATGCATGACACTCTCACTTCCTACGAGCAGTACTTC. It codes for CASMMHDTLTSYEQYF. The variable domain in full, with the rest retrieved from reference TRBV2 and TRBJ2-7, is EPEVTQTPSHQVTQMGQEVILRCVPISNHLYFYWYRQILGQKVEFLVSFYNNEISEKSEIFDDQFSVERPDGSNFTLKIRSTKLEDSAMYFCASMMHDTLTSYEQYFGPGTRLTVT.

The chain carries TRBV9 and TRBJ1-4; no definite D call. Germline CDR1 reads SGDLS; CDR2 reads YYNGEE. V lost 7 bases and J lost 7, with 17 bases in between. This CDR3 spans 14 amino acids. The CDR3 here is CASGPTGVGEKLFF. CDR3 coding DNA: TGTGCCAGCGGCCCTACCGGTGTCGGTGAAAAACTGTTTTTT.

V usage is TRBV21-1 and J usage is TRBJ1-1; the table's D gene call, TRBD1, was not cross checked with the DNA. TRBV21-1 is a known pseudogene. The length of the CDR3 is 17 residues. The CDR3 nucleotides are TGTGCCAGCAGCAAAAAATGGGGTGGGGCAGGGAACACTGAAGCTTTCTTT. It codes for CASSKKWGGAGNTEAFF.

The genes are TRBV29-1 and TRBJ2-1; 7 nucleotides agree with TRBD2. CDR1 is SQVTM and CDR2 is ANQGSEA in the germline V gene. This CDR3 region has 14 residues. V gave up 3 bases and J gave up 9 bases; unmatched junction bases: 11. The chain's CDR3 is CSVEVSGGSGEQFF. The DNA for the CDR3 is TGCAGCGTTGAGGTGTCGGGGGGTTCGGGTGAGCAGTTCTTC.

This clone has at least ten counts. The V and J genes are TRBV7-2 and TRBJ1-6, with 7 bases that match TRBD1. Trimming cost V 5 bases and J 13 bases; bases outside gene matches: 20. This CDR3 is 17 amino acids long. Germline V gives CDR1 SGHTA, CDR2 FQGNSA. The CDR3 nucleotides are TGTGCCAGCAGCCCCCTGAGCGGGTCAGGGGGTTCTGGTCCCCTCCACTTT. Amino acids: CASSPLSGSGGSGPLHF.

V is TRBV6-4 and J is TRBJ2-1; 9 nucleotides line up with TRBD1. J lost 4 bases, V lost 6 bases, and 7 bases had no gene match. The CDR3 loop spans 15 amino acids. Per germline, CDR1 MRHNA and CDR2 SNTAGT. The CDR3 spells CASRTQGASYNEQFF. CDR3 in DNA: TGTGCCAGCAGAACACAGGGGGCTTCATACAATGAGCAGTTCTTC.

The chain uses TRBV6-1 and TRBJ1-3; D call uncertain. The V and J ends lost 4 bases and 0 bases respectively, with 16 bases between them. Germline-derived CDR1 and CDR2 are MNHNS and SASEGT. The CDR3 consists of 17 residues. The CDR3 region has the DNA TGTGCCAGCAGTGCACGGCCAGGTGGGAGCTCTGGAAACACCATATATTTT. As protein: CASSARPGGSSGNTIYF.

The chain uses TRBV10-3 and TRBJ2-7; TRBD1 agrees at 8 bases. The CDR3 is 15 amino acids. The trim removed 6 bases at V and 0 bases at J, leaving 7 bases unmatched. Germline V CDR1 and CDR2: ENHRY, SYGVKD. As DNA, the CDR3 is TGTGCCATCAGCAAGACAGGGGATTCCTCCTACGAGCAGTACTTC. Translation gives CAISKTGDSSYEQYF.

Points on this clone: Mismatch with germline at one junction end may stem from a read error. The gene calls are TRBV19 and TRBJ1-2; D possibly corresponds to TRBD1 (5 bases). CDR3 length: 14 amino acids. Germline V gene data show CDR1 as LNHDA and CDR2 as SQIVND (reference sequence). CDR3 in DNA: TGTGCCAGTAGTATAGATCGTTGGCAGGGAAAGAGCGCCTTC. Amino acids: CASSIDRWQGKSAF.

The V and J genes are TRBV21-1 and TRBJ2-3; no DNA check was done on the table's D call, TRBD2. TRBV21-1 is designated a pseudogene. CDR3 length: 17 amino acids. The chain's CDR3 is CASSKDWTSGNLDTQYF. CDR3 nucleotides: TGTGCCAGCAGCAAGGATTGGACTAGCGGGAATCTAGATACGCAGTATTTT.

The rearrangement links TRBV15 to TRBJ2-1; unclear D gene. Germline lookup yields CDR1 LNHNV and CDR2 YYDKDF (reference sequence). Between the trimmed V and J ends, which lost 7 bases and 5 bases, there was a span of 9 bases. This CDR3 is built from 12 residues. The CDR3 DNA follows: TGTGCCACCAACTCGCAAAACAATGAGCAGTTCTTC. This codes for CATNSQNNEQFF. The entire variable domain, with the rest obtained from reference TRBV15 and TRBJ2-1, is as follows: DAMVIQNPRYQVTQFGKPVTLSCSQTLNHNVMYWYQQKSSQAPKLLFHYYDKDFNNEADTPDNFQSRRPNTSFCFLDIRSPGLGDTAMYLCATNSQNNEQFFGPGTRLTVL.

The V and J genes are TRBV12-3 or TRBV12-4 and TRBJ1-6; no clear D gene. CDR3 size: 13 residues. V was cut by 6 bases and J by 8 bases, with 11 bases left in between. CDR3 residues: CASSLIQDSPLHF. In DNA, the CDR3 is TGTGCCAGCAGCTTGATACAAGATTCACCCCTCCACTTT.

The chain combines TRBV5-1 with TRBJ1-4; D gene ambiguous. V gave up 0 bases and J gave up 4 bases, with 10 bases separating them. This CDR3 has 15 residues. CDR1 SGHRS and CDR2 YFSETQ come from the germline V gene. The CDR3 nucleotides are TGCGCCAGCAGCTTGGGGGCAGGACTTAATGAAAAACTGTTTTTT. Its protein product is CASSLGAGLNEKLFF.